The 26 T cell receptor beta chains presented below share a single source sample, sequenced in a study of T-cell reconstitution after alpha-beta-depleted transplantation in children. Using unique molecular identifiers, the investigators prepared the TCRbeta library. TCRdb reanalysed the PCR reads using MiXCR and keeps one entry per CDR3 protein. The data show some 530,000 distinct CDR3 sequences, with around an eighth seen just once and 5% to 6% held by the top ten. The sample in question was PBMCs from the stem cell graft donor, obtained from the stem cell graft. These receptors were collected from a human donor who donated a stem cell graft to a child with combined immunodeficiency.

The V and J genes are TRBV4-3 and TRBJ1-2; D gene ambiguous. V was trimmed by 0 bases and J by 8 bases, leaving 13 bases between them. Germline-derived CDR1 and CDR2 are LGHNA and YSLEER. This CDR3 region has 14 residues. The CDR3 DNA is TGCGCCAGCAGCCAAGATCATGAAGGTCGCGGCTACACCTTC. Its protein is CASSQDHEGRGYTF.

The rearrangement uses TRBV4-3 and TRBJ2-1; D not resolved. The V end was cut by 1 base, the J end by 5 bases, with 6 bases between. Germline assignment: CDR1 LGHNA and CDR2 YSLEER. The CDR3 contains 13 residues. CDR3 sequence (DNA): TGCGCCAGCAGCCAAGCTTCCCACAATGAGCAGTTCTTC. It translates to CASSQASHNEQFF.

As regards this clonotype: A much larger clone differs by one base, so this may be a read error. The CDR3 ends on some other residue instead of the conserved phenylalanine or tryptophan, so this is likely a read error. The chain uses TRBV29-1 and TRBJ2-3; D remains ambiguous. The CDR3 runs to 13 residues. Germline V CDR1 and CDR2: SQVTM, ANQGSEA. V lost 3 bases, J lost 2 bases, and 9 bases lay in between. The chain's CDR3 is CSVESWDTDTQYS. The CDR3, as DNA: TGCAGCGTTGAGTCCTGGGACACAGATACGCAGTATTCT.

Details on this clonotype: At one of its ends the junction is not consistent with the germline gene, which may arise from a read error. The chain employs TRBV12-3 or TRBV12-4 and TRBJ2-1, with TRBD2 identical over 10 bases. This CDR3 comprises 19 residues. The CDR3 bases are TGTGCCATCAGTTTAAGAATCCGTGGGCTAGCGGGGGCTTACAATGAGCAGTTCTTC. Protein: CAISLRIRGLAGAYNEQFF.

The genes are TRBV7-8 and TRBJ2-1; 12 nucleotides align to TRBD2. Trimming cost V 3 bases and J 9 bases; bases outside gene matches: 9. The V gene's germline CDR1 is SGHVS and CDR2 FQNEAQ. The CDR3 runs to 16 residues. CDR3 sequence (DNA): TGTGCCAGCAGCTTTCTAGCGGGAGGGCCCAAAGCTGAGCAGTTCTTC. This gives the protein CASSFLAGGPKAEQFF.

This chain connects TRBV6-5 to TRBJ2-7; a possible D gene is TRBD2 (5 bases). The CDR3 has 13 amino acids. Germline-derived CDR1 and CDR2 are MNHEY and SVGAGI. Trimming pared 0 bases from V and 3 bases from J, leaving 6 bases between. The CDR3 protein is CASSYSADYEQYF. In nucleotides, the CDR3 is TGTGCCAGCAGTTACTCAGCGGACTACGAGCAGTACTTC.

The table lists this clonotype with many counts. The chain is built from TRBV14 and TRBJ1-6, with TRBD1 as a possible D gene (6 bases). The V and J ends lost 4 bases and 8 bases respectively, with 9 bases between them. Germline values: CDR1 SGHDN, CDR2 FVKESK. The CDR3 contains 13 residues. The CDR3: CASSPRQDSPLHF. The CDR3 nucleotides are TGTGCCAGCAGCCCTCGACAGGATTCACCCCTCCACTTT.

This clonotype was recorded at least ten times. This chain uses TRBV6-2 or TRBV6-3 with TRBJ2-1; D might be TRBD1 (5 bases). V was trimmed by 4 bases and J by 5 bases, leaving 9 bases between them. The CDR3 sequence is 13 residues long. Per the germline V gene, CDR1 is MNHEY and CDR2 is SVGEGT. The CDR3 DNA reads TGTGCCAGCAGTTCACTCAGGGACAATGAGCAGTTCTTC. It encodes CASSSLRDNEQFF.

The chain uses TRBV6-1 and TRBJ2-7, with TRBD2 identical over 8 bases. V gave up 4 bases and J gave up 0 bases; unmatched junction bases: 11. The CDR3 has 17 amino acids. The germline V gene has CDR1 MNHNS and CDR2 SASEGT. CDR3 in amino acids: CASSARGGEAYSYEQYF. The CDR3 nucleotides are TGTGCCAGCAGTGCACGGGGGGGGGAGGCGTACTCCTACGAGCAGTACTTC.

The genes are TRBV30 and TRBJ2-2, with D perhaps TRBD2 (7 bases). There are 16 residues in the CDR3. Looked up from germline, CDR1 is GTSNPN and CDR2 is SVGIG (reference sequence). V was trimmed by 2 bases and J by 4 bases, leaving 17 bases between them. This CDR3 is CAWSPQGRGGTGELFF. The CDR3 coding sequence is TGTGCCTGGAGTCCCCAGGGGCGCGGGGGCACCGGGGAGCTGTTTTTT.

This chain's CDR3 is CASSSGHQDRPDTQYF. For the CDR3, the DNA is TGCGCCAGCAGCTCGGGCCACCAAGACAGGCCAGATACGCAGTATTTT. The chain carries TRBV5-1 and TRBJ2-3, with D perhaps TRBD1 (6 bases). Trimming took off 3 bases at V and 4 bases at J, with 18 bases between the two ends. The CDR3 covers 16 residues. Germline V gene sequence: CDR1 SGHRS, CDR2 YFSETQ.

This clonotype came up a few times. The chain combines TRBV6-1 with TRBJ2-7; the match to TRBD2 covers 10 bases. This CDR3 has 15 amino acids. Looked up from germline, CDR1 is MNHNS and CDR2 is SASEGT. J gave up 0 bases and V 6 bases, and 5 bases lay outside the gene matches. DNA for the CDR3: TGTGCCAGCAGCGTCCTAGCGGGGGCCTCCTACGAGCAGTACTTC. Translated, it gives CASSVLAGASYEQYF.

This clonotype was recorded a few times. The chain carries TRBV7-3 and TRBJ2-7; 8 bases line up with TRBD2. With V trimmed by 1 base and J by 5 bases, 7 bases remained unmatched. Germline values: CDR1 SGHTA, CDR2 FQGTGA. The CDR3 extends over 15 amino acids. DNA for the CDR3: TGTGCCAGCAGCTTAAATGCGGGAGGTCGAGACGAGCAGTACTTC. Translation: CASSLNAGGRDEQYF.

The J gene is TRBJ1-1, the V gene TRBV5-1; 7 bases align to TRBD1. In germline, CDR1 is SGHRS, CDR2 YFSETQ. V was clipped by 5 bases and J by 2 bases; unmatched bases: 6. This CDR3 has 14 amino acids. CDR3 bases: TGCGCCAGCAGGGGCGGACAGGCCAACACTGAAGCTTTCTTT. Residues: CASRGGQANTEAFF.

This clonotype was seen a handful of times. The CDR3 is CASSSSGQGLGIQYF. The CDR3 bases are TGTGCCAGCAGTTCATCCGGGCAGGGCCTGGGCATTCAGTACTTC. V gene TRBV28 combines with J gene TRBJ2-4, with a weak D call TRBD1 (5 bases). Germline lookup yields CDR1 MDHEN and CDR2 SYDVKM. The CDR3 totals 15 residues. V lost 4 bases to trimming and J lost 9 bases, with 19 bases between them.

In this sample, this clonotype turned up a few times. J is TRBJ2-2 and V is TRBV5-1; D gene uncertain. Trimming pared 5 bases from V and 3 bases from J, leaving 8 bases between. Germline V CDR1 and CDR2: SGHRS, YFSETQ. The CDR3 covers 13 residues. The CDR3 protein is CASRFGDTGELFF. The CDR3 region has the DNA TGCGCCAGCAGATTCGGCGACACCGGGGAGCTGTTTTTT.

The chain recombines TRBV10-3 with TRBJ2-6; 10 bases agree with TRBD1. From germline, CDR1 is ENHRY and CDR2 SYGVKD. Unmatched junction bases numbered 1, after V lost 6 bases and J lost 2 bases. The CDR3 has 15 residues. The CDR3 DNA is TGTGCCATCAGGACAGGGGGCACTGGGGCCAACGTCCTGACTTTC. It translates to CAIRTGGTGANVLTF.

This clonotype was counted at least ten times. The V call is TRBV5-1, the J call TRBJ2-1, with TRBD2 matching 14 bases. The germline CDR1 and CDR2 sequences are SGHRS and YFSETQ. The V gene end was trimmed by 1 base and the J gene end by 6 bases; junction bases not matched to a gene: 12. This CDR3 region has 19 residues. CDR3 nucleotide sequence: TGCGCCAGCAGCTTGAATCCCCCGCGCGGACTAGCGGGGGGCAATGAGCAGTTCTTC. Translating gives CASSLNPPRGLAGGNEQFF.

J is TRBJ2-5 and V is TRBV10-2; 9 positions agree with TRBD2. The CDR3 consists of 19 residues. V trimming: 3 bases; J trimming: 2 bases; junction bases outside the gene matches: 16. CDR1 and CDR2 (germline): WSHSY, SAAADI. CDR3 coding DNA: TGCGCCAGCAGTGACCCCCTAGCGGGATCCCAGAGGGAGCAAGAGACCCAGTACTTC. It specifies CASSDPLAGSQREQETQYF.

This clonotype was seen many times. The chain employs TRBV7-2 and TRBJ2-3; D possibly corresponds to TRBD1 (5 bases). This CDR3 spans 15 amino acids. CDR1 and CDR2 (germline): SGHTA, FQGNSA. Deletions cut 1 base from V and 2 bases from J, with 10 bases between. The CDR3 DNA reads TGTGCCAGCAGCTTAGGGGGCTTTACCACAGATACGCAGTATTTT. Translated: CASSLGGFTTDTQYF.

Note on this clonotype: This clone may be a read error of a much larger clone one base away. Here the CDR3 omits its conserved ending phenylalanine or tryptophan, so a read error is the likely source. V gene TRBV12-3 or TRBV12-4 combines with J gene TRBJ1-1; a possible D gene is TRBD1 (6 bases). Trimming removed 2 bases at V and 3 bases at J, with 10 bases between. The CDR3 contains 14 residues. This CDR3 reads CASSLKGGDTEAFC. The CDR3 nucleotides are TGTGCCAGCAGTTTAAAGGGGGGGGACACTGAAGCTTTCTGT.

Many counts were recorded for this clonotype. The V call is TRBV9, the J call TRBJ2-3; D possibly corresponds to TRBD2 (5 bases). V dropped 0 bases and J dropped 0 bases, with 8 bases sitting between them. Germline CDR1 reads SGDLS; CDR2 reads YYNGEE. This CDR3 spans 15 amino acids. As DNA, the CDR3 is TGTGCCAGCAGCGTAGGGGCTAGCAGCACAGATACGCAGTATTTT. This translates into CASSVGASSTDTQYF.

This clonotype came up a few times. CDR3 in amino acids: CASSMTGKEEKLFF. CDR3 nucleotide sequence: TGTGCCAGCAGTATGACAGGGAAAGAGGAAAAACTGTTTTTT. The V gene is TRBV12-3 or TRBV12-4, the J gene TRBJ1-4, with 7 bases fitting TRBD1. The CDR3 runs to 14 residues. V lost 5 bases and J lost 8; bases outside the gene matches: 8.

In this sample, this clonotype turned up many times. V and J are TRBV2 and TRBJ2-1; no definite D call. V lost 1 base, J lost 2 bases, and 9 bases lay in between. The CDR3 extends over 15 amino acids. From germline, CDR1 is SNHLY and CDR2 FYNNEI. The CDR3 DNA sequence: TGTGCCAGCAGTGAAGGAAGGAACACCTACAATGAGCAGTTCTTC. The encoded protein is CASSEGRNTYNEQFF.

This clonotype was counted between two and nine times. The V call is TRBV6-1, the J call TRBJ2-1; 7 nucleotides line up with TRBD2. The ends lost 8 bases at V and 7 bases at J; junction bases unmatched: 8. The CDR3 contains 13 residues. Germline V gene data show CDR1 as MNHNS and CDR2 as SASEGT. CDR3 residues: CASVGGGLNEQFF. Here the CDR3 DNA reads TGTGCCAGCGTCGGGGGAGGGCTGAATGAGCAGTTCTTC.

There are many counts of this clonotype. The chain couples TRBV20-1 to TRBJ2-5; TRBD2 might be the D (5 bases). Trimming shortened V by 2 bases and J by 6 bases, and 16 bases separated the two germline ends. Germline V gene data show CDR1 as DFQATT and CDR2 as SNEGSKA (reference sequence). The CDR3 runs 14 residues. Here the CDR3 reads CSARLDYSPKTQYF. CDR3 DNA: TGCAGTGCTAGACTAGACTACTCGCCCAAGACCCAGTACTTC.